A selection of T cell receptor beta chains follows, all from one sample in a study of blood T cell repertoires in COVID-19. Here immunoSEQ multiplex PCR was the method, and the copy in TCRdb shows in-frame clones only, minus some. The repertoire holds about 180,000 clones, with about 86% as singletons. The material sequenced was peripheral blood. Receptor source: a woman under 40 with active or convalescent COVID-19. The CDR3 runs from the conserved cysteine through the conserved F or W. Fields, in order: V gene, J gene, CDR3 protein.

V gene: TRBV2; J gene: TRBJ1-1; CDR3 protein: CASTRWGENTEAFF
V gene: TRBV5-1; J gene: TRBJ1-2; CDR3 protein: CASSLDTGIDGYTF
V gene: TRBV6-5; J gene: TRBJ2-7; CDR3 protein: CASSYSWSYEQYF
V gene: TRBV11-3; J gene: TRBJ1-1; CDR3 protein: CASSLGRGTEAFF
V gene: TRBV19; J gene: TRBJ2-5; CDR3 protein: CASSGPGGRETQYF
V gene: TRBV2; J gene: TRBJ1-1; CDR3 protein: CASKGDGETEAFF
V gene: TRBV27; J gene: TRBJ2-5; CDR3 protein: CASRLAGGETQYF
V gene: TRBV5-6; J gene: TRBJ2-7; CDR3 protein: CASSFKWTSGRADEQYF
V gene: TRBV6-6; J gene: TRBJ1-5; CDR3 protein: CASSYSDRANQPQHF
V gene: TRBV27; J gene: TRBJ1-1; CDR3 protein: CASSLGGGGTEAFF
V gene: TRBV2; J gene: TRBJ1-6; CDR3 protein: CASSEPGSALHF
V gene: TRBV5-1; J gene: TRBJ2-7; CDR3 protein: CASSLAGVPREQYF
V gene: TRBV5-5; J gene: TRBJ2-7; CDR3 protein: CASRDITGMNDEQYF
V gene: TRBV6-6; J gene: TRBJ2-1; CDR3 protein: CASSLPGLRYNEQFF
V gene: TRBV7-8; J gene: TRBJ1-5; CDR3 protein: CASTAGGVNQPQHF
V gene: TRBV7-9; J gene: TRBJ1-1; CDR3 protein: CASSRSLEGEAFF
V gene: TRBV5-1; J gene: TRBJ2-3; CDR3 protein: CASSLNTGSSTDTQYF